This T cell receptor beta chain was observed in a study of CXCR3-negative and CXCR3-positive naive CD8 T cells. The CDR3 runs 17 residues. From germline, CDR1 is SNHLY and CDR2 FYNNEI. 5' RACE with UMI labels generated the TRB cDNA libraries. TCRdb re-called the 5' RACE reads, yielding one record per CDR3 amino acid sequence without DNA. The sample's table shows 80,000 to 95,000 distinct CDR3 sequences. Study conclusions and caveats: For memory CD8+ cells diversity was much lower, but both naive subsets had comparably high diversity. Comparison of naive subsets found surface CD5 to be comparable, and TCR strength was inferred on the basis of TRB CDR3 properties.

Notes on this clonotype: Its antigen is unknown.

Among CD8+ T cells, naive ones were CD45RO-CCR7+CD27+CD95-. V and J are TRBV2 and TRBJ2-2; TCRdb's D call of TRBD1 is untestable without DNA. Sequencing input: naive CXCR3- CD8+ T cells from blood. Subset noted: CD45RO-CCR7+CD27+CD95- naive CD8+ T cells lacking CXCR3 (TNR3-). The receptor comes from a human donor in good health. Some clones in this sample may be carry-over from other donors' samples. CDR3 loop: CASSYASQGPNTGELFF.